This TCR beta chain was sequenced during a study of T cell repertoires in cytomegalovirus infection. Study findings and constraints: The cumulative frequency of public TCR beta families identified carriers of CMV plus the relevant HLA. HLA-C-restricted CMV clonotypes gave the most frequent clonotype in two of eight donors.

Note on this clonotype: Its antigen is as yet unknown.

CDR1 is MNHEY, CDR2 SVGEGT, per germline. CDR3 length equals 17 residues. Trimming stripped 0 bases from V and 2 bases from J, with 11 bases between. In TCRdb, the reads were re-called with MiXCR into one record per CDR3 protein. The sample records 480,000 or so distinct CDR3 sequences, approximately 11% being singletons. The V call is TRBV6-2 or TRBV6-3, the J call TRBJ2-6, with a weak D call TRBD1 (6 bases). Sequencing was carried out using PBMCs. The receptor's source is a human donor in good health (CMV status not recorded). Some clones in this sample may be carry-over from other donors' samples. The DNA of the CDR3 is TGTGCCAGCAGTTACTCGAGAACAGGGACTGGGGCCAACGTCCTGACTTTC. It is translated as CASSYSRTGTGANVLTF.